This T cell receptor beta chain was sequenced during a study of T cells in Graves' hyperthyroidism and ophthalmopathy. Study at large: Peripheral blood was drawn at first diagnosis, prior to all treatment.

Diagnoses rested on clinical symptoms, serum thyroxine and TRAb, thyroid ultrasound and orbital computed tomography. Fresh peripheral blood, 10 ml, was the source of the PBMCs. In its sample, this clonotype was seen many times. It was RNA transcripts that yielded the amplified TCR beta CDR3 regions. Researchers ran a first-round RT-PCR on the TCR CDR3 using the HTBI primer set. TCRdb reanalysed the multiplex PCR reads using MiXCR and keeps one entry per CDR3 protein. In the table there are about 300,000 distinct CDR3 sequences, 13% of which are singletons. In germline, CDR1 is SGHRS, CDR2 YFSETQ. CDR3 size: 15 residues. V was trimmed by 1 base and J by 1 base, leaving 11 bases between them.

This TCR derives from a woman in her twenties or thirties with Graves' hyperthyroidism that later progressed to Graves' ophthalmopathy. This sequence joins TRBV5-1 and TRBJ1-1, with a weak D call TRBD1 (5 bases). Sequenced: blood. Here the CDR3 reads CASSLLGGENTEAFF. The DNA for the CDR3 is TGCGCCAGCAGCTTGCTGGGAGGGGAGAACACTGAAGCTTTCTTT. Combining the CDR3 with reference TRBV5-1 and TRBJ1-1 gives the whole variable domain KAGVTQTPRYLIKTRGQQVTLSCSPISGHRSVSWYQQTPGQGLQFLFEYFSETQRNKGNFPGRFSGRQFSNSRSEMNVSTLELGDSALYLCASSLLGGENTEAFFGQGTRLTVV.